This T cell receptor (beta chain) was documented in a study of blood T cells in healthy people across ages. Germline V gene data show CDR1 as DFQATT and CDR2 as SNEGSKA (reference sequence). V shed 6 bases and J 4 bases; nucleotides not matched to a gene: 13. This CDR3 region has 16 residues. Then a second PCR, running roughly 7 to 11 cycles, was carried out with a sample-barcoded 5' primer and a J-beta primer mix. Each cDNA was tagged by a template-switch adaptor containing 12 random nucleotides. TCRdb analysed the 5' RACE reads with MiXCR anew, one entry per CDR3 protein. Seen here are some 1.5 million distinct CDR3 sequences, 28% observed once, and the top ten hold 7.7%. This clonotype was seen repeatedly, ten times or more.

J is TRBJ2-5 and V is TRBV20-1; 11 bases are a match to TRBD2. This sequence originates from a woman in her thirties in good health. The specimen sequenced was blood. The CDR3 loop is CSALGGDTSGRETQYF. The CDR3 DNA follows: TGCAGTGCCCTAGGTGGGGATACTAGCGGGAGAGAGACCCAGTACTTC.